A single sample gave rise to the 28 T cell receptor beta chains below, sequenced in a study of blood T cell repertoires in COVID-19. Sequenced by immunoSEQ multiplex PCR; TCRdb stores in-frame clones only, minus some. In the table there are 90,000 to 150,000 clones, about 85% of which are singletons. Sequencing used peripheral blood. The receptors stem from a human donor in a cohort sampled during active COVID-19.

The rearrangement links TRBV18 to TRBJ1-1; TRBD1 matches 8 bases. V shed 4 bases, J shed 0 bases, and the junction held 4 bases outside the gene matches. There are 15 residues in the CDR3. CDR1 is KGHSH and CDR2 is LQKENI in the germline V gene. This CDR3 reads CASSLTTGVNTEAFF. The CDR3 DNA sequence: TGTGCCAGCTCACTGACGACAGGGGTGAACACTGAAGCTTTCTTT.

CDR3 DNA: TGTGCCAGCAGTTTACCGGGACTAGCGGGAGGGCCTCGATCAGGTAGCTCCTACAATGAGCAGTTCTTC. This gives the protein CASSLPGLAGGPRSGSSYNEQFF. The chain combines TRBV28 with TRBJ2-1; TRBD2 matches 16 bases. The V gene end was trimmed by 2 bases and the J gene end by 0 bases; junction bases not matched to a gene: 16. The CDR3 extends over 23 amino acids. CDR1 MDHEN and CDR2 SYDVKM come from the germline V gene.

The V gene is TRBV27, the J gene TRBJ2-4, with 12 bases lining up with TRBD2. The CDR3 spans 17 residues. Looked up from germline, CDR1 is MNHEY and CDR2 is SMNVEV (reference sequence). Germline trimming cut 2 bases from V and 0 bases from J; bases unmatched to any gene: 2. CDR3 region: CASSLGLAGLAKNIQYF. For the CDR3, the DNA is TGTGCCAGCAGTTTAGGACTAGCGGGACTAGCCAAAAACATTCAGTACTTC.

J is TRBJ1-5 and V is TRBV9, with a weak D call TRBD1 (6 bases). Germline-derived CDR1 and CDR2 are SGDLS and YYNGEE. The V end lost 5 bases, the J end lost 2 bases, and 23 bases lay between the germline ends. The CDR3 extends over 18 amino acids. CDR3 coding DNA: TGTGCCAGCAGTGGCCCCCCCGGAACAGGGATCGGCAATCAGCCCCAGCATTTT. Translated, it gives CASSGPPGTGIGNQPQHF.

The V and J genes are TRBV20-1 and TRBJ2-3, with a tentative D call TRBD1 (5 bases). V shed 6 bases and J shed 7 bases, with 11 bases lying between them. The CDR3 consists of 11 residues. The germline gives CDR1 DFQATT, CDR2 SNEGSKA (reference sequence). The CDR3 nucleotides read TGCAGTGCGCGGACAAAAAATACGCAGTATTTT. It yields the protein CSARTKNTQYF.

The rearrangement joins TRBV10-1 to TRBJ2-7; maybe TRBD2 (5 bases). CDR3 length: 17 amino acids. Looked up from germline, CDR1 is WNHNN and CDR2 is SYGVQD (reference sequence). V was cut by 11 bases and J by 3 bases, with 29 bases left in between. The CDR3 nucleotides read TGCGCCTCCAACCCGATGGACGGGAACTACTGGGGCTACGAGCAGTACTTC. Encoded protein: CASNPMDGNYWGYEQYF.

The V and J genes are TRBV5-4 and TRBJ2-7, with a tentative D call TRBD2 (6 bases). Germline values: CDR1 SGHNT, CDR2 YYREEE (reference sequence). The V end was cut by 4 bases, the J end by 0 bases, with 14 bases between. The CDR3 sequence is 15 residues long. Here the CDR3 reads CASSPRDLCSYEQYF. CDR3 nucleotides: TGTGCCAGCAGCCCCCGGGACTTGTGCTCCTACGAGCAGTACTTC.

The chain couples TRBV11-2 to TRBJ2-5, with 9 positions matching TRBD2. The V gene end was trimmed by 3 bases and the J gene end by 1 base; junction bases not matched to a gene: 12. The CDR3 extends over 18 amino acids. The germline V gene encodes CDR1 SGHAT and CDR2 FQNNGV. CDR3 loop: CASSLTRGAGGLQETQYF. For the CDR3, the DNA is TGTGCCAGCAGCTTGACACGCGGAGCGGGAGGCCTCCAAGAGACCCAGTACTTC.

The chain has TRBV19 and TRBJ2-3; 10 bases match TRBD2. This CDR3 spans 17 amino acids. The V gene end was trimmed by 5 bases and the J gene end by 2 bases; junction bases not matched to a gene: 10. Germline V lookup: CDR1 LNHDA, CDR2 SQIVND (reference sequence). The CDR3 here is CASSVDEAGGPTDTQYF. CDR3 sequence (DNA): TGTGCCAGTAGTGTCGATGAAGCGGGAGGGCCCACAGATACGCAGTATTTT.

The CDR3 loop reads CSAETGEETQYF. CDR3 nucleotide sequence: TGCAGCGCAGAGACAGGAGAAGAGACCCAGTACTTC. The J gene is TRBJ2-5, the V gene TRBV29-1; tentatively, D is TRBD1 (6 bases). The V end lost 7 bases, the J end lost 3 bases, and 12 bases lay between the germline ends. Germline values: CDR1 SQVTM, CDR2 ANQGSEA. This CDR3 contains 12 residues.

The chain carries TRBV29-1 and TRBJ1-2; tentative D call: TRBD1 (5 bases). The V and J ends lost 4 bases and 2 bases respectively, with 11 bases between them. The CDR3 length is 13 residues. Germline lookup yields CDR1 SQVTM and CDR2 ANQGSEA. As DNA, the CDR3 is TGCAGCGTTGTTGGGGGGAGGAACTATGGCTACACCTTC. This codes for CSVVGGRNYGYTF.

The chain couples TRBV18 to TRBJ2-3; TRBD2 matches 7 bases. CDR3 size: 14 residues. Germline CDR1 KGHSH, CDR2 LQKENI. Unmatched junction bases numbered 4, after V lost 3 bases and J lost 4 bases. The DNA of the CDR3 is TGTGCCAGCTCACCGGTGGGGGGGTCAGATACGCAGTATTTT. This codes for CASSPVGGSDTQYF.

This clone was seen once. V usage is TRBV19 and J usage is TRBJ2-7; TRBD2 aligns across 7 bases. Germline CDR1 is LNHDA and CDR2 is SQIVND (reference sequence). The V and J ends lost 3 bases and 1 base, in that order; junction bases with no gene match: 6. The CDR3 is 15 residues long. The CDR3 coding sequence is TGTGCCAGTAGTATTCGGGCGGGAGAGTCCTACGAGCAGTACTTC. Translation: CASSIRAGESYEQYF.

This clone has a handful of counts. The CDR3 DNA sequence: TGTGCCAGCAGCGTAGACGGGGTAGGGTATGGCTACACCTTC. Translation: CASSVDGVGYGYTF. The gene calls are TRBV9 and TRBJ1-2; D remains unclear. Germline V lookup: CDR1 SGDLS, CDR2 YYNGEE. The CDR3 sequence is 14 residues long. Between the trimmed V and J ends, which lost 0 bases and 5 bases, there was a span of 11 bases.

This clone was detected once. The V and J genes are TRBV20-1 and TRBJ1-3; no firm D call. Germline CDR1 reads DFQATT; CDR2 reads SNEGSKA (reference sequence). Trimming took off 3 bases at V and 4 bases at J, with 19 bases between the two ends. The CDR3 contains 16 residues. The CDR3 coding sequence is TGCAGTGCTAGTCAATTGAGTCGAAGTTCCGGAAACACCATATATTTT. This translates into CSASQLSRSSGNTIYF.

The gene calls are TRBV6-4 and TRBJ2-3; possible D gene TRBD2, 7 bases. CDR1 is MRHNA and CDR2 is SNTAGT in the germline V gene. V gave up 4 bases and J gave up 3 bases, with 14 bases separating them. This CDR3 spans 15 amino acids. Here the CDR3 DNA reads TGTGCCAGCAGTGGCATGGGAGGGGGTACAGATACGCAGTATTTT. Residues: CASSGMGGGTDTQYF.

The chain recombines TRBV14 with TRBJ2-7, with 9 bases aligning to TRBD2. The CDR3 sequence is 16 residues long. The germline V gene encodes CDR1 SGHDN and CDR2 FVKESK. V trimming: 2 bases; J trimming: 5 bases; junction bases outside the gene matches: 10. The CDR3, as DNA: TGTGCCAGCAGCCAACACCTAGCGGGAAAAATCCACGAGCAGTACTTC. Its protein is CASSQHLAGKIHEQYF.

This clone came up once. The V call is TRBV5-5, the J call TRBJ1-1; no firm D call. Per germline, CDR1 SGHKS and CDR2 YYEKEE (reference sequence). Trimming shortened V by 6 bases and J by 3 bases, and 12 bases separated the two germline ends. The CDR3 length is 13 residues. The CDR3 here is CASKVRDDTEAFF. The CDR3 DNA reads TGTGCCAGCAAAGTCCGAGATGACACTGAAGCTTTCTTT.

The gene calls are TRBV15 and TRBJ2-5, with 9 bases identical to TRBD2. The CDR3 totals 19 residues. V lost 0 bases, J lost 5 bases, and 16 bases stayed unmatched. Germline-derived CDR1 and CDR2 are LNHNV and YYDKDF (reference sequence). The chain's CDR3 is CATSRDRDSGGLKRETQYF. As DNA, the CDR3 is TGTGCCACCAGCAGAGATAGGGATAGCGGGGGCCTCAAGAGGGAGACCCAGTACTTC.

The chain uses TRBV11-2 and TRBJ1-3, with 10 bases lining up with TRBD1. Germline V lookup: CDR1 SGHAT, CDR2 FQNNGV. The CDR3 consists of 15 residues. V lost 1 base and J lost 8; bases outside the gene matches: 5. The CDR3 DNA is TGTGCCAGCAGCTTAGGGGACAGGGGCAGGGACACCATATATTTT. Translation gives CASSLGDRGRDTIYF.

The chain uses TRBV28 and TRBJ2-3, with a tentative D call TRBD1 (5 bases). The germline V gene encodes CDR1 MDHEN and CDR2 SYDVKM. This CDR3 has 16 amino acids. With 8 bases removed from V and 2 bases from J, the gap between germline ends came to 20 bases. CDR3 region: CASPPSGRAPTDTQYF. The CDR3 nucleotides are TGTGCCAGCCCACCGTCCGGCAGGGCCCCCACAGATACGCAGTATTTT.

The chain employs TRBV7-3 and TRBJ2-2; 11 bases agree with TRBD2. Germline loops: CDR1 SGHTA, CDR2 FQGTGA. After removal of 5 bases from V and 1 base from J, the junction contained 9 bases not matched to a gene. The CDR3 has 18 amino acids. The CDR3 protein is CASSPGVLAGGNTGELFF. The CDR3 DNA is TGTGCCAGCAGCCCCGGTGTGCTAGCGGGGGGGAACACCGGGGAGCTGTTTTTT.

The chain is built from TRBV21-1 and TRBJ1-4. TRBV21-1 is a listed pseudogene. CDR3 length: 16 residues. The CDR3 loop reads CASSKGVISGGEKLFF. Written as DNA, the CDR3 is TGTGCCAGCAGCAAAGGCGTCATATCCGGAGGCGAAAAACTGTTTTTT.

Here the CDR3 DNA reads TGTGCCAGCATACGGTTTGGGAACAGGGGGCTCGTTCAGCCCCAGCATTTT. Amino acids: CASIRFGNRGLVQPQHF. J is TRBJ1-5 and V is TRBV28; 9 bases align to TRBD1. This CDR3 has 17 amino acids. Germline trimming cut 7 bases from V and 6 bases from J; bases unmatched to any gene: 16. Germline loops: CDR1 MDHEN, CDR2 SYDVKM.

The CDR3 is CASSKWAGFSSGRENIQYF. The CDR3 bases are TGTGCCAGCAGCAAATGGGCAGGGTTTAGTAGCGGGAGAGAGAACATTCAGTACTTC. The chain links TRBV21-1 to TRBJ2-4; TRBD2, the table's D call, was not compared with the DNA. TRBV21-1 is a known pseudogene. This CDR3 region has 19 residues.

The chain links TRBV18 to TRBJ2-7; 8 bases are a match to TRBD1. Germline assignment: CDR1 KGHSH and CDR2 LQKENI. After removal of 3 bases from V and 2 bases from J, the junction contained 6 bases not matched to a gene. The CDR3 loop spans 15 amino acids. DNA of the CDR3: TGTGCCAGCTCACCGGGGACAGGAAACACCTACGAGCAGTACTTC. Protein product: CASSPGTGNTYEQYF.

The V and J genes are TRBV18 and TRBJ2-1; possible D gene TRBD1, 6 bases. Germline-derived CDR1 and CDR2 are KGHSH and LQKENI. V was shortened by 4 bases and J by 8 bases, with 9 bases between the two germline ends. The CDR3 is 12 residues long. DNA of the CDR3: TGTGCCAGCTCACTACAGGGCTATGAGCAGTTCTTC. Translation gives CASSLQGYEQFF.

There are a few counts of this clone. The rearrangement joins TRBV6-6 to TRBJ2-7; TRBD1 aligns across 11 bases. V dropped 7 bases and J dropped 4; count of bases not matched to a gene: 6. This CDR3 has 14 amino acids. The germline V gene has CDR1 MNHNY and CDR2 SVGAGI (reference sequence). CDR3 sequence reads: CASITGTGGYEQYF. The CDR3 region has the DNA TGTGCCAGCATCACCGGGACAGGGGGTTACGAGCAGTACTTC.